Listed below are T cell receptor beta chains from one sample, sequenced in a study of T cell repertoires in cytomegalovirus infection. A single record per CDR3 protein comes from TCRdb applying MiXCR to the reads. The sample lists roughly 500,000 distinct CDR3 sequences, 33% seen once, with under 20% in the top ten. Their antigens are not known. The sample in question was cultured PBMCs, obtained from culture after CMV antigen stimulation. These receptors were obtained from a human donor in good health (CMV status not recorded). Some clones in this sample may be carry-over from other donors' samples. Each CDR3 is given with its conserved first and last residue. A D gene is named only where the DNA matches it firmly. Rows give clone size only sometimes, using once, few, many, or a class for an expanded clone.

TRBD1	.	TRBJ1-1	TRBV19	TGTGCCAGCAGGGACAGGCCAAACACTGAAGCTTTCTTT	CASRDRPNTEAFF
TRBD1	few	TRBJ2-1	TRBV7-2	TGTGCCAGCAGCTTGACAGGGGCCGGGACACGAGGAGCATTC	CASSLTGAGTRGAF
.	.	TRBJ2-3	TRBV7-6	TGTGCCAGCAGCTTAGCAGGCGGGGATGATACGCAGTATTTT	CASSLAGGDDTQYF
TRBD1	.	TRBJ1-1	TRBV3-1	TGTGCCAGCAGGAGACAGGGAGGTAACACTGAAGCTTTCTTT	CASRRQGGNTEAFF
.	.	TRBJ2-1	TRBV9	TGTGCCAGCAGCCCCTGGGGGGAAGACAATGAGCAGTTCTTC	CASSPWGEDNEQFF
.	.	TRBJ1-5	TRBV28	TGTGCCAGCAGTTTATTTTCGAGCAGGGTCAATCAGCCCCAGCATTTT	CASSLFSSRVNQPQHF
.	.	TRBJ1-2	TRBV6-2/TRBV6-3	TGTGCCAGCAGTTACTACCGGGGCTACTACACCTTC	CASSYYRGYYTF
.	few	TRBJ2-3	TRBV12-3/TRBV12-4	TGTGCCAGCAGTTCTCCGGGACCCCACACAGATACGCAGTATTTT	CASSSPGPHTDTQYF
.	.	TRBJ1-2	TRBV4-1	TGCGCCAGCAGCCAAGACCCAGGGGCTCCCTATGGCTACACCTTC	CASSQDPGAPYGYTF
.	few	TRBJ2-2	TRBV7-2	TGTGCCAGCAGCCTACAAGTGGGGGAGCTGTTTTTT	CASSLQVGELFF
.	.	TRBJ1-1	TRBV2	TGTGCCAGCCCCGGGACCACTGAAGCTTTCTTT	CASPGTTEAFF
.	few	TRBJ2-5	TRBV27	TGTGCCAGCAGTTTAAGGGGCATCGAGACCCAGTACTTC	CASSLRGIETQYF
.	many	TRBJ2-2	TRBV7-2	TGTGCCAGCAGCTTAGCCCTGGACAGCTTGAACACCGGGGAGCTGTTTTTT	CASSLALDSLNTGELFF
.	.	TRBJ1-1	TRBV5-1	TGCGCCAGCAGCTTGAATGCGGTTAGCACTGAAGCTTTCTTT	CASSLNAVSTEAFF
.	few	TRBJ2-5	TRBV6-1	TGTGCCAGCAGTCGTACCAGGGTGGAGACCCAGTACTTC	CASSRTRVETQYF
TRBD1	.	TRBJ1-1	TRBV25-1	TGTGCCAGCAGAGGACAGGGTTGGAAGAACACTGAAGCTTTCTTT	CASRGQGWKNTEAFF
TRBD2	.	TRBJ2-7	TRBV6-2/TRBV6-3	TGTGCCAGCGGGGCGGGAGTCTTCTACGAGCAGTACTTC	CASGAGVFYEQYF
.	.	TRBJ1-1	TRBV6-6	TGTGCCAGCAGTTTCTCAACACTGAACACTGAAGCTTTCTTT	CASSFSTLNTEAFF
TRBD2	.	TRBJ2-1	TRBV11-2	TGTGCCAGCAGCCAAGTTGTATGGCGGGAGGGCCTCTCCTACAATGAGCAGTTCTTC	CASSQVVWREGLSYNEQFF
.	many	TRBJ2-4	TRBV6-2/TRBV6-3	TGTGCCAGCAGCCTCCAGACAAGGAAACTTCTTTCCAAAAACATTCAGTACTTC	CASSLQTRKLLSKNIQYF
.	.	TRBJ2-3	TRBV27	TGTGCCAGCAGTCAGGCAGGAGTCCTCGCTGGCACAGATACGCAGTATTTT	CASSQAGVLAGTDTQYF
.	few	TRBJ2-1	TRBV7-8	TGTGCCAGCAGCCTCCGAGCTTGGGAGTACAATGAGCAGTTCTTC	CASSLRAWEYNEQFF
TRBD1	few	TRBJ2-5	TRBV6-5	TGTGCCAGCAGTTGGACAGGGGGAGGGGAGACCCAGTACTTC	CASSWTGGGETQYF